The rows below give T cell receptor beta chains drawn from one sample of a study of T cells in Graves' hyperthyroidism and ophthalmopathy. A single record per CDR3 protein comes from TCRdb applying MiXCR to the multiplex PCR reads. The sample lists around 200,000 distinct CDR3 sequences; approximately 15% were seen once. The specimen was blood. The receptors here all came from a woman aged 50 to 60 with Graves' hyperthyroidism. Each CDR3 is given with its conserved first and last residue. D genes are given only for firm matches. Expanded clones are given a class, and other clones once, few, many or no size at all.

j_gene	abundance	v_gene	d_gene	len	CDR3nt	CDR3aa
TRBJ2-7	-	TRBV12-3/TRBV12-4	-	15	TGTGCCAGCAGTCTGAGGACTGCCGACTCCTACGAGCAGTACTTC	CASSLRTADSYEQYF
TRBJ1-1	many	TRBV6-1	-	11	TGTGCCAGCGGACTCCTGGGTGAAGCTTTCTTT	CASGLLGEAFF
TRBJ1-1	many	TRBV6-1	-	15	TGTGCCAGCAGGTCCGGGACAACAATTAACACTGAAGCTTTCTTT	CASRSGTTINTEAFF
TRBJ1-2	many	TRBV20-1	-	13	TGCAGTGCTAGAACGTCTTTTTCAGGCGGCTACACCTTC	CSARTSFSGGYTF
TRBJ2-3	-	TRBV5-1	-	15	TGCGCCAGCAGCCTCCAGGGGTCTGGCACAGATACGCAGTATTTT	CASSLQGSGTDTQYF
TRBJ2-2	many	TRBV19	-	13	TGTGCCAGTAGTATAGGGTCAAACGGGGAGCTGTTTTTT	CASSIGSNGELFF
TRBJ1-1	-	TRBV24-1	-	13	TGTGCCACCAAGCGGCAGGAGAACACTGAAGCTTTCTTT	CATKRQENTEAFF
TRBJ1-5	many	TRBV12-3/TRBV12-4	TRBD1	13	TGTGCCAGTCGTATGGACAGGGGCCAGCCCCAGCATTTT	CASRMDRGQPQHF
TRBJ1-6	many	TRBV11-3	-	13	TGTGCCAGCAGCTTAGACACTAATTCACCCCTCCACTTT	CASSLDTNSPLHF
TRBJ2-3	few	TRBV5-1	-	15	TGCGCCAGCAGCTTTCTAGCATCCACCACAGATACGCAGTATTTT	CASSFLASTTDTQYF
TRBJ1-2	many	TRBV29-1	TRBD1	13	TGCAGCGCCGGGGACAGGTCAAACTATGGCTACACCTTC	CSAGDRSNYGYTF
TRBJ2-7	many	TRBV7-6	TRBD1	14	TGTGCCAGCAGCCAGGGACAGGGGGCTGTCGAGCAGTACTTC	CASSQGQGAVEQYF
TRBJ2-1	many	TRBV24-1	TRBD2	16	TGTGCCACCAGTGATTTTGGGTCGGGGGGTTTGGGTGAGCAGTTCTTC	CATSDFGSGGLGEQFF
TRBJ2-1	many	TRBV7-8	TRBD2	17	TGTGCCAGCAGCTTAGGGCGGGGGGGCCCCTCCTACAATGAGCAGTTCTTC	CASSLGRGGPSYNEQFF
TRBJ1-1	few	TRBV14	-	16	TGTGCCAGCAGCCCCCAGACCGGACGGTGGAACACTGAAGCTTTCTTT	CASSPQTGRWNTEAFF
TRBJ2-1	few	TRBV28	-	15	TGTGCCACCCACGGGGGCGGAGGGTCCTACAATGAGCAGTTCTTC	CATHGGGGSYNEQFF
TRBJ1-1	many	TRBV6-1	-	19	TGTGCCAGCAGTGAATGGGCAGGCGGGGTTTTTTCCGAGAACACTGAAGCTTTCTTT	CASSEWAGGVFSENTEAFF
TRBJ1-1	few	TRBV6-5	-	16	TGTGCCAGCAGTTACTCGATGGCAGGGTGGAACACTGAAGCTTTCTTT	CASSYSMAGWNTEAFF
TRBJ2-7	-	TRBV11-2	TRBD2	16	TGTGCCAGCAGCTCGACTAGCGGGGGGGGACTCTACGAGCAGTACTTC	CASSSTSGGGLYEQYF
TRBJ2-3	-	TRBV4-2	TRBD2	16	TGTGCCAGCAGCCAAGATCTCACTAGCGTAATAGATACGCAGTATTTT	CASSQDLTSVIDTQYF
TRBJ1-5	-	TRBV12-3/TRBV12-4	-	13	TGTGCCAGCACCCTGGGGGGTTATCAGCCCCAGCATTTT	CASTLGGYQPQHF
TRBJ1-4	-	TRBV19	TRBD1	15	TGTGCCAGTAGTACCGACAGGGTTTATAGCGAAAAACTGTTTTTT	CASSTDRVYSEKLFF
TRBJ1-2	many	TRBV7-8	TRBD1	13	TGTGCCAGCAGCACGCGGACAGGGTATGGCTACACCTTC	CASSTRTGYGYTF
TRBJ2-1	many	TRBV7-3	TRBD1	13	TGTGCCAGCAGCGTTACAGGGGACAATGAGCAGTTCTTC	CASSVTGDNEQFF
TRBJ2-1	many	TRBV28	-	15	TGTGCCAGCAGTTTCCCTACCCGGGGCCCAAATGAGCAGTTCTTC	CASSFPTRGPNEQFF
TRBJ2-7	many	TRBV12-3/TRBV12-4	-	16	TGTGCCAGCAGTTTAGGGGTCTTGGCAGGTCGCTACGAGCAGTACTTC	CASSLGVLAGRYEQYF
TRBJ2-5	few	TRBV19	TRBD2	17	TGTGCCGGCCTAAGTGTAGCGGGGGGGAGGTACCAAGAGACCCAGTACTTC	CAGLSVAGGRYQETQYF
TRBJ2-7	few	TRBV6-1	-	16	TGTGCCAGCAGCGCCTACCCCCGGGCCACCCTCTACGAGCAGTACTTC	CASSAYPRATLYEQYF
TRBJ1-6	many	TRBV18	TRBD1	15	TGTGCCAGCTCACCAGCGACAGGGGGGGGATCACCCCTCCACTTT	CASSPATGGGSPLHF
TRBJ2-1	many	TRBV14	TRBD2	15	TGTGCCAGCAGGGAACTAGCGGGGGGGCCAAATGAGCAGTTCTTC	CASRELAGGPNEQFF
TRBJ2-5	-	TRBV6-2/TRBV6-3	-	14	TGTGCCAGCAGTCCCCGGAGCAGGGGAGAGACCCAGTACTTC	CASSPRSRGETQYF
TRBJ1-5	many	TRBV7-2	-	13	TGTGCCAGCAGCGTGACGTTTAATCAGCCCCAGCATTTT	CASSVTFNQPQHF
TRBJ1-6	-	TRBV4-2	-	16	TGTGCCAGCAGCCAAGGGCCGGAAGCCACGGGTTCACCCCTCCACTTT	CASSQGPEATGSPLHF
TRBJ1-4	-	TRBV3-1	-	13	TGTGCCAGCAGCCATAACGTCGGAGAAAAACTGTTTTTT	CASSHNVGEKLFF
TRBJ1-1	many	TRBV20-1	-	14	TGCAGTGCTAGAGATTTAAGGAGGAACACTGAAGCTTTCTTT	CSARDLRRNTEAFF
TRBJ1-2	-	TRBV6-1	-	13	TGTGCCAGCAGGGAGACAGTGGGCTATGGCTACACCTTC	CASRETVGYGYTF
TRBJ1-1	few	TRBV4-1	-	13	TGCGCCAGCAGCCGGGGAGGACCCACTGAAGCTTTCTTT	CASSRGGPTEAFF